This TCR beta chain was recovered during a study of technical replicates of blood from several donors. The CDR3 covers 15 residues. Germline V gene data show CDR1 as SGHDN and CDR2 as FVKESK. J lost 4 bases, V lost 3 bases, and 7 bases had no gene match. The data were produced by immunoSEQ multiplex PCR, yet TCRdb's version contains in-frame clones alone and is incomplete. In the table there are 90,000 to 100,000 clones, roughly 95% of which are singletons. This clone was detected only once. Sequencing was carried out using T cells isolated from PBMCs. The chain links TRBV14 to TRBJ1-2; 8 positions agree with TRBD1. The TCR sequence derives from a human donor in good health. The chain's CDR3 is CASSQDDRGFYGYTF. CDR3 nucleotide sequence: TGTGCCAGCAGCCAGGACGACAGGGGTTTCTATGGCTACACCTTC.